This is a list of T cell receptor beta chains from one sample in a study of blood T cell repertoires in COVID-19. Sequencing was performed with immunoSEQ multiplex PCR; in TCRdb, only in-frame clones are kept and a portion is missing. The sample has under 300,000 clones, roughly 88% seen once; the top ten hold approximately 1.5%. The sequencing sample was made of peripheral blood. The receptors come from a woman in her thirties or forties who had recovered from COVID-19. The CDR3 runs from the conserved cysteine through the conserved F or W. A D gene is named only where the DNA matches it firmly. A row's size may be missing; if present it is once, few, many or a size class.

J | D | size | V | DNA | CDR3
TRBJ1-3 | . | . | TRBV11-2 | TGTGCCAGCAGCTTAGTTCTGGGGGCCGCCAACACCATATATTTT | CASSLVLGAANTIYF
TRBJ1-3 | TRBD1 | . | TRBV11-2 | TGTGCCAGCAGCCTGAGGACAGGGCTGGTGGGAAACACCATATATTTT | CASSLRTGLVGNTIYF
TRBJ2-7 | TRBD1 | . | TRBV7-2 | TGTGCCAGCAGCTTAGTCGGACAGGGATCCTACGAGCAGTACTTC | CASSLVGQGSYEQYF
TRBJ1-1 | . | . | TRBV5-1 | TGCGCCAGCAGCCCTGGACAGTCTGAAGCTTTCTTT | CASSPGQSEAFF
TRBJ2-5 | TRBD2 | . | TRBV5-1 | TGCGCCAGCAGCTACGGGGGGTGGCAAGAGACCCAGTACTTC | CASSYGGWQETQYF
TRBJ2-3 | . | . | TRBV30 | TGTGCCTGGAGTCGGGGCACAGATACGCAGTATTTT | CAWSRGTDTQYF
TRBJ1-2 | . | . | TRBV5-1 | TGCGCCAGCAGCTTGGCAACAGCCTCAATTCTCTATGGCTACACCTTC | CASSLATASILYGYTF
TRBJ1-6 | . | . | TRBV6-5 | TGTGCCAGCAGTTATGACAGGCCCTCCTATAATTCACCCCTCCACTTT | CASSYDRPSYNSPLHF
TRBJ2-7 | TRBD1 | . | TRBV30 | TGTGCCTGGAGGACTCAAGACGGGACAGGGTTTTACGAGCAGTACTTC | CAWRTQDGTGFYEQYF
TRBJ2-1 | TRBD1 | . | TRBV10-1 | TGCGCCAGCAGTGAGAACCTCCGACAGGGGAGGTCCTACAATGAGCAGTTCTTC | CASSENLRQGRSYNEQFF
TRBJ2-7 | . | . | TRBV28 | TGTGCCAGCAGTTTTAGTTTGGCGGATACCAACTCCTACGAGCAGTACTTC | CASSFSLADTNSYEQYF
TRBJ1-5 | . | . | TRBV19 | TGTGCCAGTAGTATTACCGGGGAAAATCAGCCCCAGCATTTT | CASSITGENQPQHF
TRBJ2-5 | TRBD1 | . | TRBV5-1 | TGCGCCAGCACCTACAGGGGATTAGAGACCCAGTACTTC | CASTYRGLETQYF
TRBJ1-6 | . | . | TRBV9 | TGTGCCAGCAGCGTAGGAGTAGAGAGTTCACCCCTCCACTTT | CASSVGVESSPLHF
TRBJ1-1 | . | . | TRBV18 | TGTGCCAGCTCACCAGTAACCATGAGCACTGAAGCTTTCTTT | CASSPVTMSTEAFF
TRBJ1-1 | . | . | TRBV30 | TGTGCCTCCGGCGGGTCGAACACTGAAGCTTTCTTT | CASGGSNTEAFF
TRBJ1-6 | . | few | TRBV5-4 | TGTGCCAGCAGCTTGGCTCACAGGGTGGGTTCACCCCTCCACTTT | CASSLAHRVGSPLHF
TRBJ2-7 | . | once | TRBV5-1 | TGCGCCAGCAGCTGGACAGTTACGTCGAGCTCCTACGAGCAGTACTTC | CASSWTVTSSSYEQYF
TRBJ1-3 | . | few | TRBV5-1 | TGCGCCAGCAGCTTGGGCCAGGTTCGTTTAACTGGAAACACCATATATTTT | CASSLGQVRLTGNTIYF
TRBJ2-7 | TRBD2 | . | TRBV10-3 | TGTGCCATCAGTGAGTTGGCCCAAGCGGGGGGAACCTACGAGCAGTACTTC | CAISELAQAGGTYEQYF
TRBJ2-5 | . | . | TRBV11-2 | TGTGCCAGCAGCTTAGTGCCAGTACAAGAGACCCAGTACTTC | CASSLVPVQETQYF
TRBJ2-3 | . | . | TRBV2 | TGTGCCAGCATCCTGTCCGCAGATACGCAGTATTTT | CASILSADTQYF
TRBJ1-6 | . | few | TRBV6-2/TRBV6-3 | TGTGCCAGCAGTGGAGGTTTGAATTCACCCCTCCACTTT | CASSGGLNSPLHF
TRBJ2-1 | . | . | TRBV11-3 | TGTGCCAGCAGCTTTTTTGCAGACAGATACAATGAGCAGTTCTTC | CASSFFADRYNEQFF
TRBJ2-1 | TRBD2 | . | TRBV18 | TGTGCCAGCTCAAGAATCGCCGGGACTAGCGGGACCAATGAGCAGTTCTTC | CASSRIAGTSGTNEQFF
TRBJ1-5 | . | once | TRBV7-2 | TGTGCCAGCAGCTTAAATAGGCAGGGTCGTCAGCCCCAGCATTTT | CASSLNRQGRQPQHF
TRBJ1-3 | . | . | TRBV28 | TGTGCCAGCTGTGTAGCGCGACGCTCTGGAAACACCATATATTTT | CASCVARRSGNTIYF
TRBJ2-7 | TRBD2 | . | TRBV5-1 | TGCGCCAGTCGAGCCGGGACTAGCGGGCCTTACGAGCAGTACTTC | CASRAGTSGPYEQYF
TRBJ2-6 | . | . | TRBV18 | TGTGCCAGCTCAGCGACAGAAGCTGGGGCCAACGTCCTGACTTTC | CASSATEAGANVLTF
TRBJ1-2 | TRBD1 | . | TRBV19 | TGTGCCAGTAGTTTCGGACAGGGTAGCTACACCTTC | CASSFGQGSYTF
TRBJ2-7 | TRBD2 | . | TRBV18 | TGTGCCAGCTCCTTGCAGCCCTTTCTAACGGGAGGCGAGCAGTACTTC | CASSLQPFLTGGEQYF
TRBJ2-5 | TRBD2 | . | TRBV9 | TGTGCCAGCAGCGTAGTACTAGCGGGGGGGGCAGAGACCCAGTACTTC | CASSVVLAGGAETQYF
TRBJ2-7 | TRBD2 | . | TRBV2 | TGTGCCAGCAGTGAATCACTAGCGGGGGTCTTCTACGAGCAGTACTTC | CASSESLAGVFYEQYF
TRBJ2-1 | . | . | TRBV6-5 | TGTGCCAGCAGTTTGACAGACAATGAGCAGTTCTTC | CASSLTDNEQFF
TRBJ1-4 | . | . | TRBV14 | TGTGCCAGCAGCCAACGATCGCCTCCGAACTTCGGGGATTGGAATGAAAAACTGTTTTTT | CASSQRSPPNFGDWNEKLFF
TRBJ1-1 | . | few | TRBV24-1 | TGTGCCACCAGTGGGACCGGGGGACAAGCTTTCTTT | CATSGTGGQAFF
TRBJ2-6 | . | few | TRBV6-2/TRBV6-3 | TGTGCCAGCAGTTACTCGCGAGTCGGGGACTCTGGGGCCAACGTCCTGACTTTC | CASSYSRVGDSGANVLTF
TRBJ2-3 | . | . | TRBV7-6 | TGTGCCAGCAGCTTATGGGGTAGCGGTAGCACAGATACGCAGTATTTT | CASSLWGSGSTDTQYF
TRBJ2-3 | TRBD2 | . | TRBV14 | TGTGCCAGCAGCTACCTTGATGTAAGGTTCGGACTAGCGGGGGGGGCAGCGACAGATACGCAGTATTTT | CASSYLDVRFGLAGGAATDTQYF
TRBJ1-3 | . | once | TRBV4-1 | TGCGCCAGCAGCCCCGAAAAACAGGGATCAGGAAACACCATATATTTT | CASSPEKQGSGNTIYF
TRBJ2-7 | TRBD2 | . | TRBV6-6 | TGTGCCAGCAGCGTAGCGGGGGGCAGATCCTACGAGCAGTACTTC | CASSVAGGRSYEQYF
TRBJ2-7 | TRBD1 | . | TRBV6-2/TRBV6-3 | TGTGCCAGCAGTTACTCGAGACAGGGGGGATTCTACGAGCAGTACTTC | CASSYSRQGGFYEQYF
TRBJ2-5 | TRBD1 | . | TRBV6-6 | TGTGCCAGCAGGGACAGGCCGCAAGAGACCCAGTACTTC | CASRDRPQETQYF
TRBJ1-2 | . | . | TRBV29-1 | TGCAGCGTTGAAGCCGGTGCAGGGATCTCCTACACCTTC | CSVEAGAGISYTF
TRBJ2-1 | TRBD1 | . | TRBV4-1 | TGCGCCAGCAGCCAAGACAGTCTCGGGGACAGGGGCAGAGATGAGCAGTTCTTC | CASSQDSLGDRGRDEQFF